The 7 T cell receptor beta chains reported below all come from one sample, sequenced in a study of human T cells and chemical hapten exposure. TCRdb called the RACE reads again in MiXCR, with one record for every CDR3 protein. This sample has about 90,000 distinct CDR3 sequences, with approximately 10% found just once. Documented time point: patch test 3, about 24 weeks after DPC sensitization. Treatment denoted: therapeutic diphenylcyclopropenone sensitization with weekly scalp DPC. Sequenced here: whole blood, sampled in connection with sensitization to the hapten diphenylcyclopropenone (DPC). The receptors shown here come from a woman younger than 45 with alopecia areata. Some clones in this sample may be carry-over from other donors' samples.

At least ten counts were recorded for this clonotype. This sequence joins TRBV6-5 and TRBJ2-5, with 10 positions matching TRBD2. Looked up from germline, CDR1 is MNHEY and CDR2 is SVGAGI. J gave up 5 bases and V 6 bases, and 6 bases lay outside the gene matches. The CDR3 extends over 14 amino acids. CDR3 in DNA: TGTGCCAGCAGCAAAGGGACTAGCGTCGAGACCCAGTACTTC. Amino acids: CASSKGTSVETQYF.

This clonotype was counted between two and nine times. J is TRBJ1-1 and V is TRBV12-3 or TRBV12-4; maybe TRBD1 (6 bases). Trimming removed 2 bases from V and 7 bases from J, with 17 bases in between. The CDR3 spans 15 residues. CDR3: CASSLRQAEIVEAFF. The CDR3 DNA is TGTGCCAGCAGTTTAAGACAGGCGGAAATAGTTGAAGCTTTCTTT.

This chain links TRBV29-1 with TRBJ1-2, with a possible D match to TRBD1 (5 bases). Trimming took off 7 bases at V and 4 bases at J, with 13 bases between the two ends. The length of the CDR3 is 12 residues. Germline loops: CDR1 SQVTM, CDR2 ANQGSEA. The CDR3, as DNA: TGCAGCGCGTGGGCGGGACCCTATGGCTACACCTTC. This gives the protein CSAWAGPYGYTF.

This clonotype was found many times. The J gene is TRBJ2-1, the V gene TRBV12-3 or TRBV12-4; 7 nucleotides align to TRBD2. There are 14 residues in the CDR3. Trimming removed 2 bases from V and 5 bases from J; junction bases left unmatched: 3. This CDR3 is CASSLTSANNEQFF. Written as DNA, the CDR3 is TGTGCCAGCAGTTTAACTAGCGCCAACAATGAGCAGTTCTTC.

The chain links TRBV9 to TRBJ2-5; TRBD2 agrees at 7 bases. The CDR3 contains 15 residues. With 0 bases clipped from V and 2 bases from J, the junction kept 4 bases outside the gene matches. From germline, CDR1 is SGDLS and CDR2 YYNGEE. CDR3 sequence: CASSVGAAGQETQYF. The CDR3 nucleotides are TGTGCCAGCAGCGTAGGGGCAGCGGGACAAGAGACCCAGTACTTC.

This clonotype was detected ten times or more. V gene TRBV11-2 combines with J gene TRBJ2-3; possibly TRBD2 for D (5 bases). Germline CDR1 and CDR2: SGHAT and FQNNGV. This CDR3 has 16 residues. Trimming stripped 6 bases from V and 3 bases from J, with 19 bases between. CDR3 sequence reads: CASSRGPPWSTDTQYF. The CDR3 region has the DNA TGTGCCAGCAGTCGCGGGCCCCCATGGAGTACAGATACGCAGTATTTT.

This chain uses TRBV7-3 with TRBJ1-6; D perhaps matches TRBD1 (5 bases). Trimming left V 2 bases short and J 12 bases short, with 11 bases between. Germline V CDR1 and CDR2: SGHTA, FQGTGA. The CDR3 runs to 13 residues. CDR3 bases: TGTGCCAGCAGCTTAGCCGCCAGGGAACCCCTCCACTTT. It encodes CASSLAAREPLHF.